This entry lists 32 T cell receptor beta chains sequenced from one sample in a study of T-cell reconstitution after alpha-beta-depleted transplantation in children. TCRbeta library preparation incorporated unique molecular identifiers. TCRdb called the PCR reads again in MiXCR, with one record for every CDR3 protein. In the table there are 300,000 to 400,000 distinct CDR3 sequences, around 16% of which are singletons. Specimen: PBMCs, mostly from graft donor cells, collected 360 days after TCRalphabeta/CD19-depleted stem cell transplant. The receptors were sampled from a male patient aged 2 to 9 who had a stem cell transplant for acute lymphoblastic leukemia, so the T cells may come from the graft donor.

This chain joins TRBV12-3 or TRBV12-4 and TRBJ1-4, with a possible D match to TRBD1 (5 bases). V gave up 3 bases and J gave up 8 bases, with 13 bases separating them. The CDR3 contains 14 residues. CDR3 loop: CASSLPGWQEKLFF. CDR3 bases: TGTGCCAGCAGTTTGCCAGGGTGGCAAGAAAAACTGTTTTTT.

The chain has TRBV29-1 and TRBJ2-1; 10 positions match TRBD1. Germline CDR1 SQVTM, CDR2 ANQGSEA. The CDR3 runs 14 residues. J gave up 4 bases and V 4 bases, and 4 bases lay outside the gene matches. The CDR3 here is CSVVGTGVYNEQFF. The CDR3 nucleotides are TGCAGCGTTGTGGGGACAGGGGTATACAATGAGCAGTTCTTC.

This clonotype came up a few times. The CDR3 nucleotides are TGTGCCACCAGTGATCGTCGGTCCGGGGGCTACACCTTC. Residues: CATSDRRSGGYTF. The V gene is TRBV24-1, the J gene TRBJ1-2, with D hard to call. The CDR3 contains 13 residues. V lost 3 bases to trimming and J lost 8 bases, with 12 bases between them. Germline V gene data show CDR1 as KGHDR and CDR2 as SFDVKD.

This clonotype was seen just once. Being one base from a much bigger clone, this may be a read error. The DNA for the CDR3 is TGTGCCAGCAGAACAGAAGAGACCCAGTACTTC. As protein: CASRTEETQYF. This chain links TRBV6-1 with TRBJ2-5, with unresolved D. The CDR3 spans 11 residues. V lost 6 bases, J lost 3 bases, and 5 bases lay in between. Germline V lookup: CDR1 MNHNS, CDR2 SASEGT.

The sample holds many counts of this clonotype. CDR3 in DNA: TGTGCCAGCAGCAGTTTTGATTTATCTAGTAGGTTCTTC. Its translation: CASSSFDLSSRFF. The chain carries TRBV12-3 or TRBV12-4 and TRBJ2-1; D not certain. V was shortened by 6 bases and J by 15 bases, with 21 bases between the two germline ends. This CDR3 comprises 13 residues.

This sequence joins TRBV28 and TRBJ1-5, with 7 nucleotides matching TRBD1. This CDR3 has 14 residues. V dropped 7 bases and J dropped 2; count of bases not matched to a gene: 5. Looked up from germline, CDR1 is MDHEN and CDR2 is SYDVKM. Here the CDR3 DNA reads TGTGCCAGCAACCAAGACAGGGGCAATCAGCCCCAGCATTTT. Translation gives CASNQDRGNQPQHF.

The V call is TRBV7-2, the J call TRBJ2-1; 7 positions agree with TRBD2. CDR3 length: 15 residues. Losses at the gene ends were 6 bases for V and 6 bases for J; bases not matched to a gene: 11. Germline CDR1 SGHTA, CDR2 FQGNSA. CDR3 region: CASRSGAPRGNEQFF. In DNA form, the CDR3 reads TGTGCCAGCAGGAGCGGGGCCCCCCGGGGCAATGAGCAGTTCTTC.

The chain couples TRBV5-1 to TRBJ2-7, with D perhaps being TRBD1 or TRBD2 (5 bases each). The V end was cut by 4 bases, the J end by 7 bases, with 15 bases between. Germline-derived CDR1 and CDR2 are SGHRS and YFSETQ. The CDR3 contains 13 residues. CDR3 coding DNA: TGCGCCAGCAGCCCCAGACGGGACCGAGAGCAGTACTTC. Amino acids: CASSPRRDREQYF.

The chain has TRBV29-1 and TRBJ1-1; no clear D gene. CDR1 is SQVTM and CDR2 is ANQGSEA in the germline V gene. This CDR3 contains 14 residues. Trimming took off 0 bases at V and 0 bases at J, with 8 bases between the two ends. CDR3 nucleotides: TGCAGCGTTGAAGAGTGGCCTCTGAACACTGAAGCTTTCTTT. Translating gives CSVEEWPLNTEAFF.

This clonotype was seen a single time. The J gene is TRBJ2-1, the V gene TRBV29-1; TRBD1 matches at 7 bases. The V and J ends lost 6 bases and 4 bases, in that order; junction bases with no gene match: 15. Germline CDR1 SQVTM, CDR2 ANQGSEA. This CDR3 region has 16 residues. As DNA, the CDR3 is TGCAGCGTGCGACAGGGATTAACGTTGGCATACAATGAGCAGTTCTTC. This sequence encodes CSVRQGLTLAYNEQFF.

The J gene is TRBJ2-1, the V gene TRBV15; 7 nucleotides agree with TRBD2. Germline V CDR1 and CDR2: LNHNV, YYDKDF (reference sequence). The CDR3 consists of 17 residues. The J segment lost 3 bases and the V segment lost 5 bases, leaving 13 bases of the junction unmatched. In DNA, the CDR3 is TGTGCCACCAGCGGGAGGACTAGGCGGGGGAGCTACAATGAGCAGTTCTTC. Translated: CATSGRTRRGSYNEQFF.

This clonotype appeared many times. The rearrangement links TRBV29-1 to TRBJ2-4; no clear D. Trimming took off 0 bases at V and 8 bases at J, with 5 bases between the two ends. This CDR3 comprises 11 residues. Germline values: CDR1 SQVTM, CDR2 ANQGSEA. CDR3 sequence: CSVEDDHIQYF. In nucleotides, the CDR3 is TGCAGCGTTGAAGATGACCACATTCAGTACTTC.

This clonotype was seen more than once but under ten times. The chain uses TRBV20-1 and TRBJ2-7; D remains unclear. This CDR3 spans 13 amino acids. Trimming removed 3 bases at V and 4 bases at J, with 13 bases between. Germline V gives CDR1 DFQATT, CDR2 SNEGSKA (reference sequence). This chain's CDR3 is CSARVRMNYEQYF. Written as DNA, the CDR3 is TGCAGTGCTAGGGTTCGGATGAATTACGAGCAGTACTTC.

This clonotype turned up a few times. The chain joins TRBV3-1 to TRBJ2-1, with D unresolved. The CDR3 runs to 16 residues. V was shortened by 5 bases and J by 9 bases, with 23 bases between the two germline ends. Germline V lookup: CDR1 LGHDT, CDR2 YNNKEL (reference sequence). The CDR3 spells CASSSSTPSWVSEQFF. For the CDR3, the DNA is TGTGCCAGCAGCTCTTCGACACCTTCGTGGGTTTCTGAGCAGTTCTTC.

The genes are TRBV28 and TRBJ2-7, with TRBD1 as a possible D gene (7 bases). V dropped 3 bases and J dropped 4 bases, with 13 bases sitting between them. CDR1 and CDR2 from the germline V gene are MDHEN and SYDVKM. This CDR3 is 14 amino acids long. CDR3: CASSFFRGDYEQYF. The CDR3 DNA sequence: TGTGCCAGCAGTTTTTTCAGGGGGGATTACGAGCAGTACTTC.

This clonotype showed up just a few times. The rearrangement uses TRBV29-1 and TRBJ2-3; D unresolved. Trimming removed 4 bases from V and 3 bases from J, with 23 bases in between. The CDR3 runs 17 residues. Germline lookup yields CDR1 SQVTM and CDR2 ANQGSEA. The DNA for the CDR3 is TGCAGCGTTGCTCTTGGGCTGCACTACAGTAGTACAGATACGCAGTATTTT. Translation: CSVALGLHYSSTDTQYF.

This clonotype was counted between two and nine times. The J gene is TRBJ2-2, the V gene TRBV5-1; 7 bases line up with TRBD1. CDR3 length: 15 residues. Trimming cost V 2 bases and J 6 bases; bases outside gene matches: 7. Germline-derived CDR1 and CDR2 are SGHRS and YFSETQ. CDR3 region: CASSFIQGLPGELFF. Here the CDR3 DNA reads TGCGCCAGCAGCTTCATACAGGGGTTACCCGGGGAGCTGTTTTTT.

This clonotype came up many times. The CDR3 DNA follows: TGCGCCAGCAGCCAAGTAGCGGGAGGTCCGAACACCGGGGAGCTGTTTTTT. Its protein is CASSQVAGGPNTGELFF. V and J are TRBV4-3 and TRBJ2-2, with 10 bases matching TRBD2. V shed 1 base and J 0 bases; nucleotides not matched to a gene: 2. This CDR3 has 17 residues. CDR1 and CDR2 (germline): LGHNA, YSLEER.

This chain joins TRBV5-1 and TRBJ1-6, with 8 nucleotides matching TRBD1. Per germline, CDR1 SGHRS and CDR2 YFSETQ. The trim removed 4 bases at V and 4 bases at J, leaving 4 bases unmatched. The CDR3 runs 15 residues. Here the CDR3 DNA reads TGCGCCAGCAGCACCGGACAGGGTTATAATTCACCCCTCCACTTT. Protein sequence: CASSTGQGYNSPLHF. The full variable domain, rest sourced from reference TRBV5-1 and TRBJ1-6, is KAGVTQTPRYLIKTRGQQVTLSCSPISGHRSVSWYQQTPGQGLQFLFEYFSETQRNKGNFPGRFSGRQFSNSRSEMNVSTLELGDSALYLCASSTGQGYNSPLHFGNGTRLTVT.

Here the CDR3 reads CASSSRAPEGNEQFF. Here the CDR3 DNA reads TGTGCCAGCAGCTCAAGGGCCCCAGAAGGCAATGAGCAGTTCTTC. J is TRBJ2-1 and V is TRBV7-6; D is unclear. Trimming took 4 bases from V and 6 from J, leaving 16 bases between them. The CDR3 is made up of 15 amino acids. Per the germline V gene, CDR1 is SGHVS and CDR2 is FNYEAQ.

This clonotype has a count of ten or more. V usage is TRBV29-1 and J usage is TRBJ2-5; unclear D gene. V was trimmed by 2 bases and J by 4 bases, leaving 11 bases between them. Germline loops: CDR1 SQVTM, CDR2 ANQGSEA. CDR3 length equals 13 residues. This CDR3 is CSVESRLVETQYF. CDR3 nucleotides: TGCAGCGTTGAAAGTAGGCTCGTAGAGACCCAGTACTTC.

The genes are TRBV29-1 and TRBJ2-3; D possibly matches TRBD1 or TRBD2 (5 bases each). Trimming cost V 0 bases and J 2 bases, with 6 bases left between them. Germline loops: CDR1 SQVTM, CDR2 ANQGSEA. This CDR3 is 13 amino acids long. The CDR3 loop reads CSVEDGTTDTQYF. The CDR3 DNA follows: TGCAGCGTTGAAGACGGGACCACAGATACGCAGTATTTT.

This sequence joins TRBV4-1 and TRBJ2-7; D tentatively fits TRBD1 or TRBD2 (6 bases each). The CDR3 contains 16 residues. V was cut by 2 bases and J by 0 bases, with 14 bases left in between. Germline CDR1 reads MGHRA; CDR2 reads YSYEKL. The CDR3 DNA reads TGCGCCAGCAGCCAAAAGAGGGGGGCCCCCTCCTACGAGCAGTACTTC. Its translation is CASSQKRGAPSYEQYF.

In its sample, this clonotype was seen a few times. The chain carries TRBV10-3 and TRBJ2-1; no clear D gene. Germline assignment: CDR1 ENHRY and CDR2 SYGVKD. V lost 3 bases, J lost 6 bases, and 6 bases lay in between. The CDR3 covers 12 residues. CDR3 nucleotide sequence: TGTGCCATCAGTGAAACCTCCAATGAGCAGTTCTTC. This translates into CAISETSNEQFF.

The rearrangement joins TRBV5-5 to TRBJ1-3, with a possible D match to TRBD1 (5 bases). CDR3 length: 15 residues. Trimming removed 4 bases from V and 2 bases from J, with 13 bases in between. Germline V CDR1 and CDR2: SGHKS, YYEKEE (reference sequence). The CDR3 reads CASSGVGETGNTIYF. CDR3 nucleotide sequence: TGTGCCAGCAGCGGCGTAGGGGAAACTGGAAACACCATATATTTT.

This chain links TRBV14 with TRBJ1-5, with no clear D. V lost 6 bases, J lost 6 bases, and 12 bases lay in between. The CDR3 extends over 13 amino acids. Germline V gene sequence: CDR1 SGHDN, CDR2 FVKESK. The DNA for the CDR3 is TGTGCCAGCAGGTCCCATTGGCGTCAGCCCCAGCATTTT. The encoded protein is CASRSHWRQPQHF.

This clonotype appeared many times. The chain has TRBV5-1 and TRBJ2-3, with 12 positions matching TRBD2. Trimming took 4 bases from V and 6 from J; bases not matched to a gene: 9. The germline V gene has CDR1 SGHRS and CDR2 YFSETQ. There are 16 residues in the CDR3. The CDR3 is CASSPASGRAGDTQYF. The CDR3 nucleotides are TGCGCCAGCAGCCCTGCTAGCGGGAGGGCCGGGGATACGCAGTATTTT.

This rearrangement joins TRBV5-1 to TRBJ2-2, with a tentative D call TRBD1 (6 bases). In germline, CDR1 is SGHRS, CDR2 YFSETQ. The CDR3 spans 16 residues. The germline V and J ends were trimmed by 4 bases and 2 bases, with 15 bases remaining between them. As DNA, the CDR3 is TGCGCCAGCAGCACCCCCGGGACAAGAAACACCGGGGAGCTGTTTTTT. Translating it yields CASSTPGTRNTGELFF.

The V gene is TRBV3-1, the J gene TRBJ2-7; maybe TRBD1 (5 bases). This CDR3 region has 13 residues. The germline CDR1 and CDR2 sequences are LGHDT and YNNKEL (reference sequence). Trimming shortened V by 3 bases and J by 2 bases, and 8 bases separated the two germline ends. The CDR3 DNA sequence: TGTGCCAGCAGCCATCAGGGCCCCTACGAGCAGTACTTC. Residues: CASSHQGPYEQYF.

The rearrangement joins TRBV7-9 to TRBJ1-2; D is unclear. Germline V gives CDR1 SEHNR, CDR2 FQNEAQ (reference sequence). CDR3 length equals 14 residues. V shed 5 bases and J shed 2 bases, with 12 bases lying between them. In nucleotides, the CDR3 is TGTGCCAGCAGCCTAACGGGAGGGAACTATGGCTACACCTTC. Protein product: CASSLTGGNYGYTF. The complete variable domain, with remaining parts taken from reference TRBV7-9 and TRBJ1-2, reads DTGVSQNPRHKITKRGQNVTFRCDPISEHNRLYWYRQTLGQGPEFLTYFQNEAQLEKSRLLSDRFSAERPKGSFSTLEIQRTEQGDSAMYLCASSLTGGNYGYTFGSGTRLTVV.

The sample holds many counts of this clonotype. This chain uses TRBV12-3 or TRBV12-4 with TRBJ2-7, with TRBD1 as a possible D gene (5 bases). Deletions cut 3 bases from V and 5 bases from J, with 14 bases between. This CDR3 is built from 14 residues. For the CDR3, the DNA is TGTGCCAGCAGTTTGGCCCGACAGCTCCACGAGCAGTACTTC. Protein: CASSLARQLHEQYF.

V is TRBV9 and J is TRBJ2-7; 8 nucleotides align to TRBD2. This CDR3 has 15 amino acids. The germline CDR1 and CDR2 sequences are SGDLS and YYNGEE. V lost 0 bases to trimming and J lost 0 bases; unmatched junction nucleotides: 2. This chain's CDR3 is CASSVAGGSSYEQYF. CDR3 coding DNA: TGTGCCAGCAGCGTAGCGGGAGGGAGCTCCTACGAGCAGTACTTC.